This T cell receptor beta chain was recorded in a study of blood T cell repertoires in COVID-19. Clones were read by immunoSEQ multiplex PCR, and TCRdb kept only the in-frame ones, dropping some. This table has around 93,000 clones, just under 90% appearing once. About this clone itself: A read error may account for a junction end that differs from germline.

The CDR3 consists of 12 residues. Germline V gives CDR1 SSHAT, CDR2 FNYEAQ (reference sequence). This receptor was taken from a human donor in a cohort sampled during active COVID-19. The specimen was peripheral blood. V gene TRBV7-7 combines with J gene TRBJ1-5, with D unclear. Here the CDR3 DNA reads TGTGCTAGCAGAAAATCCCCATGGCCCCAGCATTTT. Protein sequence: CASRKSPWPQHF.